The entry that follows covers one T cell receptor beta chain sequence. Germline-derived CDR1 and CDR2 are SNHLY and FYNNEI. The CDR3 consists of 16 residues. Unmatched junction bases numbered 7, after V lost 6 bases and J lost 0 bases. These data belong to a study of low-dose radiotherapy and immunotherapy resistance in tumors. Regarding time point: after trial treatment. Treatment denoted: LDRT plus nivolumab, ipilimumab, low-dose cyclophosphamide and aspirin (RACIN trial). With TRAV- and TRBV-specific primers, first-strand cDNA was made, covering the alpha and beta chains. Amplification of TCRs used a constant-region primer and V-primer adapter for roughly 22 PCR cycles. TCRdb called the reads again in MiXCR, with one record for every CDR3 protein. Of 30,000 to 45,000 distinct CDR3 sequences listed, less than 25% were seen once; the top ten hold roughly 9.4%.

This TCR came from a female donor with ovarian cancer. The sample in question was PBMCs, obtained after low-dose radiotherapy plus immunotherapy. This chain links TRBV2 with TRBJ2-3; TRBD1 matches at 9 bases. The CDR3 here is CASSLPGQGSTDTQYF. The CDR3 DNA reads TGTGCCAGCAGCTTGCCGGGACAGGGAAGCACAGATACGCAGTATTTT.